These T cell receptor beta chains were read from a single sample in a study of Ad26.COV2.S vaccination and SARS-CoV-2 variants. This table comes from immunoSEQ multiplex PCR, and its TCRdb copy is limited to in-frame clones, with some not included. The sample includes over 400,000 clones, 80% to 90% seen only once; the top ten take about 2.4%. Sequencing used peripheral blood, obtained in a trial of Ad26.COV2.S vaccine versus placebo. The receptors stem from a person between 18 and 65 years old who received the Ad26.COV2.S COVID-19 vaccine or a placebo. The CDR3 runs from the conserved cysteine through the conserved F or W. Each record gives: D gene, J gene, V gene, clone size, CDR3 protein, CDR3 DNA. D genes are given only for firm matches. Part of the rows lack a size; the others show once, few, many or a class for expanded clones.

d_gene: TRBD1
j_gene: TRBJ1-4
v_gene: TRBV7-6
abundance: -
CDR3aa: CASSLTGTVTEKLFF
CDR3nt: TGTGCCAGCAGCTTGACAGGGACCGTTACTGAAAAACTGTTTTTT

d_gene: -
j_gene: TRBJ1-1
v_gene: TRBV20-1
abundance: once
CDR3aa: CSAWTQGVAFF
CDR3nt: TGCAGTGCTTGGACACAGGGTGTGGCTTTCTTT

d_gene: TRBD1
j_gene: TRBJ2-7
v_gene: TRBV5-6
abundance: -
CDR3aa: CASTSGQGYEQYF
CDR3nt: TGTGCCAGCACCTCCGGACAGGGGTACGAGCAGTACTTC

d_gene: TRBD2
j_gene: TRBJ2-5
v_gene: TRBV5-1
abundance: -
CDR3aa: CASSLGTSGRGETQYF
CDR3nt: TGCGCCAGCAGCTTGGGAACTAGCGGGAGAGGGGAGACCCAGTACTTC

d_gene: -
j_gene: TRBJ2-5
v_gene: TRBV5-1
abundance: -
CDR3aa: CASSPLPGGQETQYF
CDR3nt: TGCGCCAGCAGCCCCTTGCCTGGCGGACAAGAGACCCAGTACTTC

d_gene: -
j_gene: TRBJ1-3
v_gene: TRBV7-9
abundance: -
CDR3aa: CASTPLSSGNTIYF
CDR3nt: TGTGCCAGCACCCCTCTTAGCTCTGGAAACACCATATATTTT

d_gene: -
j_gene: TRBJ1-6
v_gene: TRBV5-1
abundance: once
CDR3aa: CASSPRWTGENSPLHF
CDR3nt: TGCGCCAGCAGCCCCAGGTGGACTGGGGAAAATTCACCCCTCCACTTT

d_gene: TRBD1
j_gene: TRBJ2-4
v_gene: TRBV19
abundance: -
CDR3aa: CASSKTGTKNIQYF
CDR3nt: TGTGCCAGTAGTAAGACAGGGACCAAAAACATTCAGTACTTC

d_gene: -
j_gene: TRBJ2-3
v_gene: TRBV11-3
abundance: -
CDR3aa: CASSPYRGTDTQYF
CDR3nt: TGTGCCAGCAGTCCTTACAGGGGCACAGATACGCAGTATTTT

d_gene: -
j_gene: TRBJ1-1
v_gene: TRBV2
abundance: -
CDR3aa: CASSEMGNTEAFF
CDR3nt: TGTGCCAGCAGTGAAATGGGGAACACTGAAGCTTTCTTT

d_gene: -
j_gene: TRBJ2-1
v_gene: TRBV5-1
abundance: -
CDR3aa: CASSPIPSHNEQFF
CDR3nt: TGCGCCAGCAGCCCCATTCCTTCGCACAATGAGCAGTTCTTC

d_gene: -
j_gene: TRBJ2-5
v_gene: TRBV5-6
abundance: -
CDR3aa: CASSLEETQYF
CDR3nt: TGTGCCAGCAGCTTGGAAGAGACCCAGTACTTC

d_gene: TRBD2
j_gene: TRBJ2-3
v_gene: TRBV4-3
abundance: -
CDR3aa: CASSPGTSGGHRDTQYF
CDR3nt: TGCGCCAGCAGCCCCGGGACTAGCGGGGGACACCGGGATACGCAGTATTTT

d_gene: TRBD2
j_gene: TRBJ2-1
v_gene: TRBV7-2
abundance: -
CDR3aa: CASSKTGTSGEQFF
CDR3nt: TGTGCCAGCAGCAAAACCGGGACTAGCGGGGAGCAGTTCTTC

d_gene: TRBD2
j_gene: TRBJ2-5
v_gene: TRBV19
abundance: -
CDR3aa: CASRTGLAGGETQYF
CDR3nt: TGTGCCAGTAGGACGGGACTAGCGGGAGGAGAGACCCAGTACTTC

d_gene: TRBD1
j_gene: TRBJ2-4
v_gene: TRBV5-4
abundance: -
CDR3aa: CASSARQGAKNIQYF
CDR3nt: TGTGCCAGCAGCGCTCGACAGGGGGCCAAAAACATTCAGTACTTC

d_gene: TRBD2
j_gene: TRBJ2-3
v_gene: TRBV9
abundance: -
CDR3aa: CASSVGVSGSTDTQYF
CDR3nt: TGTGCCAGCAGCGTAGGTGTTAGCGGGAGCACAGATACGCAGTATTTT

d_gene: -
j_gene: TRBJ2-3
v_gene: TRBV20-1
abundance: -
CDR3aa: CSASQYTDTQYF
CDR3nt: TGCAGTGCTAGTCAATATACAGATACGCAGTATTTT

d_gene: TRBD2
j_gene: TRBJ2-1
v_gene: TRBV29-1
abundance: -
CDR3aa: CSARVAGLGSEQFF
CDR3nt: TGCAGCGCCCGGGTAGCGGGGCTGGGGAGTGAGCAGTTCTTC

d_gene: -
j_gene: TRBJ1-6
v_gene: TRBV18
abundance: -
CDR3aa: CASSPPRTFNSPLHF
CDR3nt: TGTGCCAGCTCACCACCGAGGACATTTAATTCACCCCTCCACTTT

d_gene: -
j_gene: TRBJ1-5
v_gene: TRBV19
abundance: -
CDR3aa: CASSNRDPAGHQHF
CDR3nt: TGTGCCAGTAGTAACCGAGACCCAGCGGGACACCAGCATTTT

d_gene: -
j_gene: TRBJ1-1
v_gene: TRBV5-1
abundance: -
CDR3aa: CASSIQGLPNTEAFF
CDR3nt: TGCGCCAGCAGCATACAGGGATTACCAAACACTGAAGCTTTCTTT

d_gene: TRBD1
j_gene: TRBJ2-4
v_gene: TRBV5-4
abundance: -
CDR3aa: CASSLQGSGNIQYF
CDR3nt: TGTGCCAGCAGCTTACAGGGGAGCGGAAACATTCAGTACTTC

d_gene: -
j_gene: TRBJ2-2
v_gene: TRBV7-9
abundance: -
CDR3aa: CASSLWGANTGELFF
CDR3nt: TGTGCCAGCAGCCTTTGGGGAGCGAACACCGGGGAGCTGTTTTTT

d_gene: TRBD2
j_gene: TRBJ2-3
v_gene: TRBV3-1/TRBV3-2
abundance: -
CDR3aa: CASRPTSGSLDTQYF
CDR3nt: TGTGCCAGCAGGCCGACTAGCGGGAGTCTAGATACGCAGTATTTT

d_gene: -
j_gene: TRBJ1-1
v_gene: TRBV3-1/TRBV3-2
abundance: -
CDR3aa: CASSRSQGPNAFF
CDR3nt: TGTGCCAGCAGCCGTTCACAGGGACCTAATGCTTTCTTT

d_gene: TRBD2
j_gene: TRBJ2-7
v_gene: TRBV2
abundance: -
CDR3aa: CASSGSHAGGYEQYF
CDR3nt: TGTGCCAGCAGTGGTTCCCACGCGGGGGGCTACGAGCAGTACTTC

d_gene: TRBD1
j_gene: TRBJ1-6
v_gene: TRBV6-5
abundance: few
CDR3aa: CASSYSSGGESSPLHF
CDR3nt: TGTGCCAGCAGTTACTCGTCAGGGGGAGAGAGTTCACCCCTCCACTTT

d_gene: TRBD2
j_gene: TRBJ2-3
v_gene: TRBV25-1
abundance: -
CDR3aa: CASARTSGEDTDTQYF
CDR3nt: TGTGCCAGCGCTCGGACTAGCGGGGAAGACACAGATACGCAGTATTTT

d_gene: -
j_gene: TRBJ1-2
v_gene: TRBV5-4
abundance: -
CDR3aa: CASSLGPRQPYGYTF
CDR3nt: TGTGCCAGCAGCTTGGGGCCACGCCAGCCCTATGGCTACACCTTC

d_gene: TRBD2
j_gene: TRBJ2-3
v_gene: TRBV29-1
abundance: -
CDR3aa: CSYRTSGGSDTQYF
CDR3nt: TGCAGCTACCGGACTAGCGGGGGAAGTGATACGCAGTATTTT

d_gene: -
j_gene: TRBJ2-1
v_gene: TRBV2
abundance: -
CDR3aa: CASRAGYEQFF
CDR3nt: TGTGCCAGCAGGGCAGGGTATGAGCAGTTCTTC

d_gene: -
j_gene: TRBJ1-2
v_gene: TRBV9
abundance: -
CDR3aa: CASSTLDGGNYGYTF
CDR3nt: TGTGCCAGCAGCACCCTTGACGGGGGGAACTATGGCTACACCTTC

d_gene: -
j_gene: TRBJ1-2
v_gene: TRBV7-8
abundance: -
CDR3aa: CASSLVLMGNYGYTF
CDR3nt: TGTGCCAGCAGCTTAGTGCTGATGGGGAACTATGGCTACACCTTC

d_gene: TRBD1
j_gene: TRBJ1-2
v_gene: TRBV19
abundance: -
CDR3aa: CASSPGGGNYGYTF
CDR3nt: TGTGCCAGTAGCCCAGGGGGCGGGAACTATGGCTACACCTTC

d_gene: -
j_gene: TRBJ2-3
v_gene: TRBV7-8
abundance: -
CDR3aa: CASSFRDRVIFTDTQYF
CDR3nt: TGTGCCAGCAGCTTCCGGGATAGGGTCATATTCACAGATACGCAGTATTTT

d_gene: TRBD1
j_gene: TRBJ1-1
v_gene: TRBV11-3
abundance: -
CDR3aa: CASSLNIPGTVFF
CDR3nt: TGTGCCAGCAGCTTAAACATCCCAGGGACAGTTTTCTTT

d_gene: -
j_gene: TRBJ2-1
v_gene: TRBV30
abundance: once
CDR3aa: CAWSLKGALSYNEQFF
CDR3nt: TGTGCCTGGAGTCTCAAAGGGGCCCTCTCCTACAATGAGCAGTTCTTC

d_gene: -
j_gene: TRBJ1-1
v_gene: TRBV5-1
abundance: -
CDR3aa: CASSLVPEQINTEAFF
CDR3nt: TGCGCCAGCAGCTTGGTCCCGGAACAGATTAACACTGAAGCTTTCTTT

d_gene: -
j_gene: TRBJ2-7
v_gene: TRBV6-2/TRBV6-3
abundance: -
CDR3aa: CASSYPPGYEQYF
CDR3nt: TGTGCCAGCAGTTACCCTCCCGGCTACGAGCAGTACTTC

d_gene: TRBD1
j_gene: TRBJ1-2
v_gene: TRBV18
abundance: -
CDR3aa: CASSAGRDSGYTF
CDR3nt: TGTGCCAGCTCGGCTGGAAGGGACAGCGGCTACACCTTC

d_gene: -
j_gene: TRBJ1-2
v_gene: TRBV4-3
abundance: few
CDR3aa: CASSQDVGESYFYGYTF
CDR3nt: TGCGCCAGCAGCCAAGATGTAGGCGAATCTTATTTCTATGGCTACACCTTC

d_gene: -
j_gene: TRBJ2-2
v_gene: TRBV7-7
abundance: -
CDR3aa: CASSWGGERGLLTGELFF
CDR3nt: TGTGCCAGCAGCTGGGGTGGGGAACGGGGGCTCCTCACCGGGGAGCTGTTTTTT

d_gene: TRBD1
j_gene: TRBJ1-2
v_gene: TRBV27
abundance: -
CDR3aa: CARRGEGWGDGYTF
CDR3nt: TGTGCCCGCAGGGGGGAAGGGTGGGGGGATGGCTACACCTTC

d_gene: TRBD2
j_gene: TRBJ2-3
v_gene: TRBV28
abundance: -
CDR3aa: CASSLYPRTSGATDTQYF
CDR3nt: TGTGCCAGCAGTTTATATCCCCGGACTAGCGGGGCCACAGATACGCAGTATTTT

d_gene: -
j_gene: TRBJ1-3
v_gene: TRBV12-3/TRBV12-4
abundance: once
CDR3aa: CASCRVSGNTIYF
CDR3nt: TGTGCCAGTTGCAGGGTTTCTGGAAACACCATATATTTT

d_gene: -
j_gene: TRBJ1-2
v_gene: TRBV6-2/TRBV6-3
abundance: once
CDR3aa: CASSLGTGYGYTF
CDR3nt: TGTGCCAGCAGTCTCGGGACGGGCTATGGCTACACCTTC

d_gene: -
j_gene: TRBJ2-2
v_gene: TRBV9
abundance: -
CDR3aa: CASSVFGGELFF
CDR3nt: TGTGCCAGCAGCGTCTTTGGCGGGGAGCTGTTTTTT

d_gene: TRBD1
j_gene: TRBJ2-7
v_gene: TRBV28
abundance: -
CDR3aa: CASSVPGQGGNRAEQYF
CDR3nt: TGTGCCAGCAGTGTACCGGGACAGGGCGGCAATCGGGCCGAGCAGTACTTC

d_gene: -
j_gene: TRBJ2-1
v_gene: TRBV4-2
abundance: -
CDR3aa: CASSQEEYKAVEQFF
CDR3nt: TGTGCCAGCAGCCAAGAAGAGTACAAGGCAGTTGAGCAGTTCTTC

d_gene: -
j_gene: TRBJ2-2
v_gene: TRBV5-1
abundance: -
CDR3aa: CASSRSVLDPGELFF
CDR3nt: TGCGCCAGCAGTAGGTCGGTTCTTGACCCCGGGGAGCTGTTTTTT

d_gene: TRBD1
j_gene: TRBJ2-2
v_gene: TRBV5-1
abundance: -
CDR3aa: CASSLLGQGTGELFF
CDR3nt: TGCGCCAGCAGCTTGTTGGGACAGGGGACCGGGGAGCTGTTTTTT

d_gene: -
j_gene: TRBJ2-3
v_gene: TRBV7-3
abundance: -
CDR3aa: CASSLGRTPSTDTQYF
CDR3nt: TGTGCCAGCAGCTTGGGCCGGACCCCTAGCACAGATACGCAGTATTTT

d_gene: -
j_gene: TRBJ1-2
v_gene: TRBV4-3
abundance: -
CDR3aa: CASSQTPGHFYGYTF
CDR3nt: TGCGCCAGCAGCCAAACCCCGGGACATTTCTATGGCTACACCTTC

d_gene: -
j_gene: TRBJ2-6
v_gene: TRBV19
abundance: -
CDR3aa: CASSILGGANVLTF
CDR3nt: TGTGCCAGTAGTATCCTTGGCGGGGCCAACGTCCTGACTTTC

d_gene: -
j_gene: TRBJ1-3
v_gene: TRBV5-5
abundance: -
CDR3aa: CASSLGSPRSGNTIYF
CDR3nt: TGTGCCAGCAGCCTGGGGTCCCCTCGATCTGGAAACACCATATATTTT

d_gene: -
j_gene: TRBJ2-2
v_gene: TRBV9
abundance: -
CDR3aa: CASSVEPLHTGAGELFF
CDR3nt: TGTGCCAGCAGCGTAGAGCCCCTACACACGGGGGCCGGGGAGCTGTTTTTT

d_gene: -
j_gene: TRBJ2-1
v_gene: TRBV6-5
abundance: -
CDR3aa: CASSYSRTNEQFF
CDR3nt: TGTGCCAGCAGTTACTCCCGTACCAATGAGCAGTTCTTC

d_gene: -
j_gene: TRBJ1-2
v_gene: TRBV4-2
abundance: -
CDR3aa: CASSQADGNYGYTF
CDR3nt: TGTGCCAGCAGCCAAGCCGACGGGAACTATGGCTACACCTTC